This record concerns one T cell receptor (beta chain) sequence. What it recognizes is unknown. The V and J ends lost 6 bases and 6 bases respectively, with 20 bases between them. The CDR3 contains 15 residues. Germline CDR1 DFQATT, CDR2 SNEGSKA (reference sequence). Diagnosis relied on clinical symptoms, serum thyroxine and TRAb, thyroid ultrasound and orbital computed tomography. RNA transcripts provided the source from which TCR beta CDR3 regions were amplified. When the TCR CDR3 underwent first-round RT-PCR, the HTBI primer set was used. A single record per CDR3 protein comes from TCRdb applying MiXCR to the multiplex PCR reads. The sample has 660,000 or so distinct CDR3 sequences, about 45% seen once. The data stem from a study of T cells in Graves' hyperthyroidism and ophthalmopathy. General study findings and limits: Ophthalmopathy got predicted by the model a median around six months before its onset. From stable hyperthyroidism, ophthalmopathy was set apart by a 13 V-J model.

The sequence came from an adult man with Graves' disease, either hyperthyroidism or ophthalmopathy (not recorded which). The chain joins TRBV20-1 to TRBJ2-2; tentative D call: TRBD2 (7 bases). Sequences were obtained from peripheral blood or thyroid tissue (not recorded which). The CDR3 DNA is TGCAGTGCCCCTAAAGGGGGGAGGGATGCCGGGGAGCTGTTTTTT. Encoded protein: CSAPKGGRDAGELFF.